The T cell receptor (beta chain) described here comes from a study of control samples from healthy donors and cancer patients (dated by TCRdb to about 2020). The CDR3, cysteine through phenylalanine, is 14 amino acids long. Just CDR3 DNA is preserved here, 42 bases in frame from base 1. Via the germline V gene, CDR1 is LGHNA and CDR2 YNFKEQ. The germline ends are 9 bases apart after V is trimmed by 4 bases and J by 3 bases. The method was the immunoSEQ multiplex PCR assay. Imported from immuneACCESS, the table was reduced by TCRdb to in-frame sequences with V and J called. These copies leave out some clones; in studies compared against another copy, an unresolved V gene accounts for under half, and the cause of the remainder is not known. A total of roughly 120,000 clones appear in this sample, roughly nine tenths of them only once. The ten largest account for roughly 4% of the sample. Comment on this clone: Its antigen is currently not known. Per-base qualities were not stored, and no clone one base away is much larger.

The receptor was derived from a human donor in good health. The donor label of this sample is uncertain. The rearrangement joined TRBV4-2 to TRBJ1-4, with no confident D gene call. Sequencing was done on a sample of blood. The DNA sequence is as follows: TGTGCCAGCAGCCCCGGAGGTGCTAATGAAAAACTGTTTTTT. The translation is CASSPGGANEKLFF.